This TCR beta chain was sequenced for a study of T cells in Graves' hyperthyroidism and ophthalmopathy. Overall study findings and caveats: Blood also showed most of the thyroid clonotypes that were expanded above 0.001. Patients with ophthalmopathy were separated from those with stable hyperthyroidism by a 13 V-J model.

It was RNA transcripts that yielded the amplified TCR beta CDR3 regions. TCR CDR3 underwent first-round RT-PCR with the HTBI primer set. TCRdb passed the multiplex PCR reads through MiXCR, listing each CDR3 protein once. The repertoire holds 250,000 to 400,000 distinct CDR3 sequences, with approximately 15% as singletons. Germline CDR1 reads SGHRS; CDR2 reads YFSETQ. This CDR3 has 15 amino acids. V lost 0 bases and J lost 8; bases outside the gene matches: 9. As to this clonotype: Its specificity is unknown.

This receptor was taken from a woman between 40 and 55 years old with Graves' ophthalmopathy. The chain couples TRBV5-1 to TRBJ1-2; 8 bases align to TRBD1. Sample: blood. CDR3 bases: TGCGCCAGCAGCTTGGAGGGGACAGGCGGAAGGGGCTACACCTTC. It codes for CASSLEGTGGRGYTF.